The 3 T cell receptor beta chains listed next were all sequenced from one sample in a study of shared clonotypes between healthy human individuals. Here immunoSEQ multiplex PCR was the method, and the copy in TCRdb shows in-frame clones only, minus some. The sample carries about 1.1 million clones, 70% to 80% recorded once. Sequenced: memory CD4+ T cells from PBMCs. Subset specified: CD45RA-negative fraction. The receptors stem from a man between 18 and 29 years old in good health. Some clones in this sample may be carry-over from other donors' samples.

This chain connects TRBV6-5 to TRBJ2-5; D is possibly TRBD1 or TRBD2 (5 bases each). V was cut by 5 bases and J by 5 bases, with 12 bases left in between. The CDR3 length is 13 residues. Germline values: CDR1 MNHEY, CDR2 SVGAGI. CDR3 coding DNA: TGTGCCAGCAGTCCGGGGCTGTGGGAGACCCAGTACTTC. Residues: CASSPGLWETQYF.

The sample holds a few counts of this clone. The chain couples TRBV19 to TRBJ2-2; D not certain. Trimming pared 6 bases from V and 7 bases from J, leaving 12 bases between. Germline values: CDR1 LNHDA, CDR2 SQIVND (reference sequence). The CDR3 runs 13 residues. In DNA, the CDR3 is TGTGCCAGTAGGAACAGTTACAGCGGGGAGCTGTTTTTT. This gives the protein CASRNSYSGELFF.

The chain couples TRBV21-1 to TRBJ2-4; the table assigns TRBD2, which was not confirmed against the DNA. TRBV21-1 corresponds to a pseudogene. The CDR3 sequence is 13 residues long. DNA for the CDR3: TGTGCCAACCCCAGAGGGGCCAAAAACATTCAGTACTTC. It translates to CANPRGAKNIQYF.